The clone carrying this TCR beta chain came up many times. Its antigen is not identified. Germline loops: CDR1 MDHEN, CDR2 SYDVKM. The germline V and J ends were trimmed by 7 bases and 5 bases, with 23 bases remaining between them. The CDR3 has 16 residues. The sample is drawn from a study of neurological immune-mediated disorders. The cDNA came from 5'RACE, which used 10-nucleotide random UMIs. TCRdb re-called the 5' RACE reads with MiXCR, one entry per CDR3 protein. The sample contains roughly 75,000 distinct CDR3 sequences, just over 2.5% of which appear only once. Whole-study findings and limits: Private repertoires in all groups were suggested by the absence of shared CDR3 amino acid sequences among expanded clones across subjects.

This chain connects TRBV28 to TRBJ1-1; D is possibly TRBD1 (6 bases). The clonotype comes from a woman under 40 with multiple sclerosis. Sequenced sample: PBMCs. The CDR3 nucleotides read TGTGCCAGCACCGGACCGGGACATTCAAGGAGGACTGAAGCTTTCTTT. Translation gives CASTGPGHSRRTEAFF.